The T cell receptor beta chain described here comes from a study of long-term antiretroviral therapy in people with HIV (dated by TCRdb to between 2021 and 2022). Background for the entire study: The earliest samples were collected about a decade before the 2015 WHO recommendation for immediate ART, when ART was typically delayed until CD4 counts fell. A retrospective serial study tested whether changes in peripheral blood TRB repertoire composition and diversity were associated with ART initiation and durable HIV suppression. The cohort contributed over 150 cryopreserved PBMC samples from 30 adults with confirmed HIV infection, collected serially over a mean of around 6 years (range 1-12). Of the roughly 30 participants with HIV, roughly 10 were female. No cross-contamination during QIAcube processing was shown when test extractions of a monoclonal T-cell line were performed alongside roughly 30 polyclonal samples.

Trimming takes 5 bases from V and 2 bases from J, and the germline ends sit 9 bases apart. CDR1 and CDR2 (SNHLY, FYNNEI) derive from the germline V gene. The CDR3 measures 13 amino acids from cysteine to phenylalanine. This entry keeps only the CDR3 DNA: 39 bases, framed from base 1. About this clone: Its cognate antigen has yet to be identified. Per-base qualities were not stored, and no clone one base away is much larger.

Results the study describes overall, beyond this receptor: Inferences about post-ART repertoire changes are limited because no data were available on ART adherence, viral resistance or therapy changes. Since PBMC availability was limited, sequencing covered only the TCR beta chain, with no alpha chain pairing. The samples were dated from about 2003 to 2018, and the ART regimens that were used may be less effective than current ART regimens. At every time point, the repertoire was dominated by expanded TRB clones first identified before ART initiation, although this dominance fluctuated and, in many PLHIV, declined after ART. Unsorted PBMC were profiled instead of sorted CD4+ and CD8+ T cells because pre-ART samples had limited cell numbers. ART initiation was associated with a significant increase in TRB diversity, but diversity stayed significantly below transplant donor controls even after long-term ART. CDR3 length ranges in HIV repertoires were narrower than in controls, and network structure suggested an antigen-experienced repertoire with only a slight naive shift after ART.

The immunoSEQ hsTCRB v3.0 assay was used at survey level resolution to sequence the TRB variable region. A depth of about 40,000-50,000 T-cell genomes per sample was targeted for TRB sequencing. Pooled TRB libraries were sequenced on an Illumina MiSeq with a v3 150-cycle kit. The authors processed their data as follows. Repertoire analysis was performed in R inside a reproducible Nextflow workflow that covered QC, data transformation and analysis. LymphoSeq2, an R package for AIRR-Seq data exploration, was used to implement custom analyses. A handful of samples that produced fewer than 5000 total TRB sequences were removed, so some 180 HIV repertoires were analyzed. Of the 180 to 200 retained HIV repertoires, approximately 57 were collected before and 120 to 130 after ART initiation. Each repertoire was downsampled to 5000 TRB nucleotide sequences, and summary statistics were averaged across 100 downsampling iterations. Only TRB sequences with CDR3 regions of at least seven amino acids were retained for analysis. Diversity was measured with a Shannon entropy-derived clonality score and the Gini coefficient. Repertoire networks linked the top 5000 CDR3 amino acid sequences whenever two sequences differed by an edit distance of one. For TRB CDR3 amino acid sequences, GLIPH2 was used to predict antigen specificity groups and MHC restriction. Known CMV, EBV, HIV or tissue antigen associations were flagged by matching CDR3 amino acid sequences against VDJdb and McPAS-TCR. Pre-ART, post-ART and control groups were compared with Wilcoxon signed-rank tests and Holm-Bonferroni correction. TCRdb stores this immuneACCESS table with in-frame sequences only. Part of the clones is absent; in the studies checked, under half of the shortfall reflects unresolved V genes, and no reason is known for the rest. For V, J and clone size, that table is used; D and trimming come from the DNA. This sample lists over 40,000 clones; less than 95% were detected once. 2% to 2.5% of the sample goes to the ten largest clones.

Participants were included only if at least one PBMC sample before ART initiation and at least two post-ART samples were available. All participants with HIV were treated in the United States of America. Cryopreserved samples of roughly 0.95-10 million PBMC were thawed and washed before DNA extraction. At the time of the earliest PBMC sample for each participant with HIV, ages ranged from roughly 23 to 55 years. Per participant, PBMC samples came from 1-4 timepoints prior to ART initiation and 2-8 timepoints following ART initiation, for a median of 7 samples. Serial HIV viral load, CD4+ T-cell count, ART history and demographic data were obtained for every participant. Genomic DNA was extracted from unsorted PBMC with a Qiagen kit on a QIAcube, processed in batches of 12 samples.

The rearrangement joined TRBV2 to TRBJ1-2; the D gene is perhaps TRBD1, on 6 matching bases. This sample comprised unsorted PBMCs, obtained approximately 9.1 years after starting antiretroviral therapy. The sequence derives from a man in his thirties or forties with HIV. The CDR3 in this case is CASSSTGNYGYTF. The DNA reads as follows: TGTGCCAGCAGTTCAACAGGGAACTATGGCTACACCTTC.